This T cell receptor (beta chain) was found in a study of identifying expanded T cells in peripheral blood. Study-wide results and limits: Variance in clone template counts between approximately 2-week samples significantly increased with total template count across all healthy donors.

The assay was immunoSEQ multiplex PCR, and TCRdb's table has in-frame clones only and misses some. In the table there are 50,000 to 60,000 clones, around 82% of which are singletons. As for this clone: Its antigen remains unknown.

V shed 6 bases, J shed 0 bases, and the junction held 4 bases outside the gene matches. The CDR3 has 14 amino acids. The V gene's germline CDR1 is SQVTM and CDR2 ANQGSEA. The origin of this receptor is a person aged 18 to 75 in good health. This chain links TRBV29-1 with TRBJ1-5, with 8 bases aligning to TRBD1. The sample consisted of blood. CDR3 sequence (DNA): TGCAGCGTAGGACAGGGTTATAGCAATCAGCCCCAGCATTTT. Its translation: CSVGQGYSNQPQHF.